The present TCR beta chain was sequenced within a study of T cell responses to AZD1222 COVID-19 vaccine. Germline V gives CDR1 SGHTA, CDR2 FQGNSA. CDR3 length: 15 residues. Trimming took 5 bases from V and 0 from J; bases not matched to a gene: 5. Findings and caveats of the study: Only five or six individuals given AZD1222 were seropositive at baseline. Females outnumbered males among donors, who were mostly white British; clonal diversity was possibly underestimated.

Only in-frame clones appear in the TCRdb table, and some are missing; sequencing was by immunoSEQ multiplex PCR. The top ten clones hold about 7% of a sample with about 56,000 clones, about 88% of them seen once. A remark on this clone: The antigen is undetermined.

The specimen comprised peripheral blood, sampled 28 days after the second AZD1222 dose. The J gene is TRBJ2-3, the V gene TRBV7-2, with 7 positions matching TRBD1. This TCR came from an adult who received the AZD1222 COVID-19 vaccine. This chain's CDR3 is CASSPRQGSTDTQYF. Written as DNA, the CDR3 is TGTGCCAGCAGCCCTAGACAGGGAAGCACAGATACGCAGTATTTT. Together with reference TRBV7-2 and TRBJ2-3, the CDR3 gives the full variable domain: GAGVSQSPSNKVTEKGKDVELRCDPISGHTALYWYRQSLGQGLEFLIYFQGNSAPDKSGLPSDRFSAERTGGSVSTLTIQRTQQEDSAVYLCASSPRQGSTDTQYFGPGTRLTVL.